The T cell receptor (beta chain) under discussion was sequenced for a study of regulatory T cells in long-lasting Graves disease. Study-wide findings and caveats: TRBV28, TRBJ1-2 and TRBJ2-5 were favored in persistent disease.

Time point of the sample: newly diagnosed GD, antithyroid drugs for less than 3 months. The TCR library was prepared using RNA isolated from PBMCs. iRepertoire HTBI primers and Arm-PCR of CDR3 regions built TCR beta libraries. TCRdb recomputed calls from the multiplex PCR reads with MiXCR, one row per CDR3 protein. Of approximately 390,000 distinct CDR3 sequences listed, about 17% are singletons. This clonotype was detected ten times or more. Its antigen is currently unknown. In germline, CDR1 is MNHEY, CDR2 SVGAGI. Trimming removed 4 bases from V and 5 bases from J, with 12 bases in between. The CDR3 runs to 13 residues. These same data were also listed under a study on T cells in Graves' hyperthyroidism and ophthalmopathy.

The rearrangement links TRBV6-5 to TRBJ2-7; D is uncertain. The sample consisted of peripheral blood mononuclear cells (PBMCs), taken at new diagnosis, from a patient treated with antithyroid drugs. The TCR sequence derives from a woman between 18 and 29 years old with Graves disease. CDR3: CASSSQQIHEQYF. The CDR3 DNA follows: TGTGCCAGCAGTTCCCAGCAGATCCACGAGCAGTACTTC.